The 18 T cell receptor beta chains below come from one sample, sequenced in a study of OX40 agonist ivuxolimab in advanced cancers. Repertoires were generated with immunoSEQ multiplex PCR, while TCRdb's copy carries only in-frame clones and drops some. The sample consists of roughly 63,000 clones, 75% to 90% of them appearing once. The sample was CD4+ or CD8+ T cells sorted from blood, taken in a trial of the OX40 agonist ivuxolimab. These receptor sequences come from an adult with an advanced solid tumor such as melanoma, head and neck, liver or kidney cancer.

The chain uses TRBV7-2 and TRBJ1-2; maybe TRBD1 (5 bases). V was trimmed by 3 bases and J by 11 bases, leaving 16 bases between them. CDR3 length: 13 residues. Germline V CDR1 and CDR2: SGHTA, FQGNSA. The DNA for the CDR3 is TGTGCCAGCAGCTTGCCACCGGGACGATTTTACACCTTC. This translates into CASSLPPGRFYTF.

The chain has TRBV7-9 and TRBJ2-5; weak D call: TRBD2 (6 bases). Germline assignment: CDR1 SEHNR and CDR2 FQNEAQ (reference sequence). This CDR3 is 11 amino acids long. Deletions cut 11 bases from V and 5 bases from J, with 12 bases between. CDR3 in DNA: TGTGCCTCGGGGGATATGGAGACCCAGTACTTC. This gives the protein CASGDMETQYF.

This sequence joins TRBV11-3 and TRBJ2-1; tentatively, D is TRBD1 or TRBD2 (5 bases each). Germline assignment: CDR1 SGHNT and CDR2 YENEEA. The CDR3 runs 15 residues. V gave up 1 base and J gave up 5 bases, with 12 bases separating them. As DNA, the CDR3 is TGTGCCAGCAGCTTAGGAGGGGTCGGGAACAATGAGCAGTTCTTC. Translation gives CASSLGGVGNNEQFF.

The V gene is TRBV6-6, the J gene TRBJ2-7, with 9 bases lining up with TRBD1. Germline CDR1 is MNHNY and CDR2 is SVGAGI (reference sequence). The V gene end was trimmed by 6 bases and the J gene end by 5 bases; junction bases not matched to a gene: 11. The CDR3 sequence is 15 residues long. The CDR3 protein is CASSHRQGGFHEQYF. The DNA of the CDR3 is TGTGCCAGCAGCCACCGACAGGGGGGTTTCCACGAGCAGTACTTC.

This chain uses TRBV6-1 with TRBJ2-3; 11 positions match TRBD1. Unmatched junction bases numbered 7, after V lost 9 bases and J lost 5 bases. Germline V CDR1 and CDR2: MNHNS, SASEGT. CDR3 length: 14 residues. CDR3 DNA: TGTGCCAGGGGGACAGGGGGTTCTGTAGATACGCAGTATTTT. Its translation is CARGTGGSVDTQYF.

The rearrangement joins TRBV30 to TRBJ2-3; TRBD1 aligns across 8 bases. Germline CDR1 GTSNPN, CDR2 SVGIG (reference sequence). V was clipped by 8 bases and J by 2 bases; unmatched bases: 6. The CDR3 loop spans 13 amino acids. The CDR3 DNA reads TGTGCCCGCGGGACAGGAGTCACAGATACGCAGTATTTT. Amino acid sequence: CARGTGVTDTQYF.

A few counts support this clone. This chain joins TRBV2 and TRBJ1-2; 7 nucleotides agree with TRBD1. J was trimmed by 4 bases and V by 10 bases; bases with no gene match: 6. CDR3 size: 12 residues. Germline loops: CDR1 SNHLY, CDR2 FYNNEI. CDR3 loop: CATRDRSYGYTF. The CDR3 coding sequence is TGTGCCACAAGGGACAGATCCTATGGCTACACCTTC.

The chain couples TRBV6-5 to TRBJ1-3; a weak D match, TRBD1 (5 bases). The ends were cut back, 0 bases at V and 1 base at J, with 10 bases in the middle. The CDR3 contains 16 residues. Germline CDR1 and CDR2: MNHEY and SVGAGI. DNA of the CDR3: TGTGCCAGCAGTTACTCGGGGACGGATTCTGGAAACACCATATATTTT. Translated: CASSYSGTDSGNTIYF.

This chain connects TRBV7-2 to TRBJ2-3, with D perhaps assigned TRBD1 or TRBD2 (6 bases each). Trimming took off 0 bases at V and 3 bases at J, with 10 bases between the two ends. Per germline, CDR1 SGHTA and CDR2 FQGNSA. The CDR3 runs 15 residues. The CDR3 sequence is CASSLAGAGTDTQYF. The CDR3 nucleotides read TGTGCCAGCAGCTTAGCGGGGGCGGGGACAGATACGCAGTATTTT.

The genes are TRBV5-8 and TRBJ1-6, with D maybe TRBD1 (5 bases). CDR1 is SGHTS and CDR2 is YDEGEE in the germline V gene. The length of the CDR3 is 16 residues. The germline V and J ends were trimmed by 3 bases and 5 bases, with 15 bases remaining between them. The CDR3 spells CASSWAGLGDNSPLHF. In DNA, the CDR3 is TGTGCCAGCAGCTGGGCGGGGCTTGGAGATAATTCACCCCTCCACTTT.

This chain links TRBV9 with TRBJ1-3; D not resolved. From germline, CDR1 is SGDLS and CDR2 YYNGEE. CDR3 length: 14 amino acids. V lost 3 bases and J lost 3, with 10 bases in between. The CDR3 loop is CASSAVGYGNTIYF. CDR3 coding DNA: TGTGCCAGCAGCGCCGTCGGATATGGAAACACCATATATTTT. Complete variable domain (other parts from reference TRBV9 and TRBJ1-3): DSGVTQTPKHLITATGQRVTLRCSPRSGDLSVYWYQQSLDQGLQFLIQYYNGEERAKGNILERFSAQQFPDLHSELNLSSLELGDSALYFCASSAVGYGNTIYFGEGSWLTVV.

J is TRBJ1-6 and V is TRBV7-2, with D unclear. Germline V lookup: CDR1 SGHTA, CDR2 FQGNSA. The V and J ends lost 4 bases and 8 bases respectively, with 24 bases between them. The CDR3 totals 18 residues. CDR3 bases: TGTGCCAGCAGCTCCGGAAGGAGAGCTTCCTGGTCGGATTCACCCCTCCACTTT. Amino acid sequence: CASSSGRRASWSDSPLHF.

The chain joins TRBV5-4 to TRBJ2-2, with 10 bases matching TRBD1. After removal of 3 bases from V and 5 bases from J, the junction contained 1 base not matched to a gene. The CDR3 loop spans 14 amino acids. CDR1 is SGHNT, CDR2 YYREEE, per germline (reference sequence). The DNA for the CDR3 is TGTGCCAGCAGCTGGGACAGGGGTACCGGGGAGCTGTTTTTT. Translation gives CASSWDRGTGELFF.

The chain recombines TRBV5-8 with TRBJ2-3; D is perhaps TRBD2 (5 bases). The CDR3 extends over 16 amino acids. Germline V CDR1 and CDR2: SGHTS, YDEGEE. The V end was cut by 5 bases, the J end by 2 bases, with 18 bases between. CDR3 region: CASSSGLRLDTDTQYF. The CDR3 nucleotides read TGTGCCAGCAGTTCCGGACTGAGGCTAGACACAGATACGCAGTATTTT.

The chain couples TRBV6-1 to TRBJ1-2; 7 positions match TRBD1. Looked up from germline, CDR1 is MNHNS and CDR2 is SASEGT. The CDR3 is 13 amino acids. After removal of 8 bases from V and 5 bases from J, the junction contained 8 bases not matched to a gene. As DNA, the CDR3 is TGTGCCAGCTGTCAGGGGGTTCTATATGGCTACACCTTC. It encodes CASCQGVLYGYTF.

V and J are TRBV11-1 and TRBJ2-1; 7 bases align to TRBD2. Germline-derived CDR1 and CDR2 are SGHAT and FQDESV (reference sequence). After removal of 8 bases from V and 6 bases from J, the junction contained 7 bases not matched to a gene. The CDR3 contains 13 residues. As DNA, the CDR3 is TGTGCCAGCGGCGGGGGAGCCGGCAATGAGCAGTTCTTC. Residues: CASGGGAGNEQFF.

The J gene is TRBJ1-3, the V gene TRBV6-6; D gene unclear. V shed 4 bases and J shed 6 bases, with 4 bases lying between them. The CDR3 is made up of 11 amino acids. Germline V CDR1 and CDR2: MNHNY, SVGAGI (reference sequence). CDR3 protein: CASSSKNTIYF. CDR3 nucleotides: TGTGCCAGCAGTTCTAAAAACACCATATATTTT.

V gene TRBV6-6 combines with J gene TRBJ2-2; 8 bases agree with TRBD1. Looked up from germline, CDR1 is MNHNY and CDR2 is SVGAGI (reference sequence). Trimming removed 2 bases from V and 7 bases from J; junction bases left unmatched: 6. The CDR3 runs 15 residues. CDR3 protein: CASSYGGTGIGELFF. CDR3 in DNA: TGTGCCAGCAGTTACGGGGGGACAGGAATCGGGGAGCTGTTTTTT.